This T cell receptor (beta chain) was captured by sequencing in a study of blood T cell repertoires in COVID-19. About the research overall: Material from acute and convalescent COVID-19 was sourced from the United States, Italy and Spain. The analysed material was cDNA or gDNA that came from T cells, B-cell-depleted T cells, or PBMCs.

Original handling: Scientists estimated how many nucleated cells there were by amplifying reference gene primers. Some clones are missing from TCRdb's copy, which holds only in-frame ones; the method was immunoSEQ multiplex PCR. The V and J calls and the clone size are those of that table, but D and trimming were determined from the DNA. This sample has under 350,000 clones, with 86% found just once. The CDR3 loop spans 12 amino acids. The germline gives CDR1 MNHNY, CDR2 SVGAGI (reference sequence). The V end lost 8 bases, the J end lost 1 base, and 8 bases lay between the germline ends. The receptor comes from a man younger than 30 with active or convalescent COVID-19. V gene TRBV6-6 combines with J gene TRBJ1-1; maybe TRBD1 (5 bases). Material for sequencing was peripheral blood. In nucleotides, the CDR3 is TGTGCCAGCTCCGGGGGGAACACTGAAGCTTTCTTT. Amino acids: CASSGGNTEAFF.